The 10 T cell receptor beta chains in this list originate from one sample, sequenced in a study of beta chain features in type 1 diabetes. Their antigens are not known. Every isolated RNA sample was fully reverse transcribed, so sequencing captured expressed TCRB transcripts. TCRdb's copy holds only in-frame clones and misses some; the assay was immunoSEQ multiplex PCR. Of roughly 150,000 clones listed, 10% were seen once; the top ten hold 0.4% to 0.55%. Findings of the study overall: All four CD4+ subsets from Type 1 diabetes patients carried moderately but significantly shorter TCRB CDR3s.

The specimen sequenced was central memory CD4+ T cells from blood. These TCRs come from a man between 25 and 39 years old with type 1 diabetes.

This clone has a handful of counts. The CDR3 DNA reads TGCAGCGCTCCCCCAAGCGGGAGCTCCTACAATGAGCAGTTCTTC. Its protein product is CSAPPSGSSYNEQFF. The chain uses TRBV29-1 and TRBJ2-1; 8 positions match TRBD2. The CDR3 is 15 residues long. Germline assignment: CDR1 SQVTM and CDR2 ANQGSEA. V shed 7 bases and J 0 bases; nucleotides not matched to a gene: 8.

This rearrangement joins TRBV29-1 to TRBJ2-7; D is perhaps TRBD1 (5 bases). Deletions cut 6 bases from V and 4 bases from J, with 22 bases between. CDR3 length equals 15 residues. The germline V gene encodes CDR1 SQVTM and CDR2 ANQGSEA. The CDR3 is CSVVPQLQGGYEQYF. The CDR3 region has the DNA TGCAGCGTGGTACCGCAACTTCAGGGTGGGTACGAGCAGTACTTC.

CDR3 sequence reads: CASSQDYSDTQYF. Written as DNA, the CDR3 is TGCGCCAGCAGCCAAGATTACTCAGATACGCAGTATTTT. V usage is TRBV4-1 and J usage is TRBJ2-3; D gene uncertain. The CDR3 has 13 residues. V was cut by 0 bases and J by 4 bases, with 5 bases left in between. In germline, CDR1 is MGHRA, CDR2 YSYEKL.

In this sample, this clone turned up a few times. V gene TRBV18 combines with J gene TRBJ1-2; tentative D call: TRBD1 (6 bases). Trimming left V 6 bases short and J 5 bases short, with 13 bases between. The germline gives CDR1 KGHSH, CDR2 LQKENI. The CDR3 has 13 residues. The CDR3 nucleotides read TGTGCCAGCTCGCAAGACAGGCAGTATGGCTACACCTTC. As protein: CASSQDRQYGYTF.

In regard to this clone: The sample has other DNA sequences that encode this CDR3 too. The genes are TRBV30 and TRBJ2-3; 10 nucleotides agree with TRBD2. Germline V CDR1 and CDR2: GTSNPN, SVGIG (reference sequence). The CDR3 length is 15 residues. V shed 0 bases, J shed 3 bases, and the junction held 3 bases outside the gene matches. CDR3 sequence: CAWSVGSGRTDTQYF. As DNA, the CDR3 is TGTGCCTGGAGTGTTGGTAGCGGGAGGACAGATACGCAGTATTTT.

The V gene is TRBV6-1, the J gene TRBJ2-4; 8 bases match TRBD2. The CDR3 extends over 12 amino acids. V was clipped by 6 bases and J by 7 bases; unmatched bases: 2. Germline-derived CDR1 and CDR2 are MNHNS and SASEGT. The CDR3 region is CASSGGGNIQYF. The CDR3 coding sequence is TGTGCCAGCAGCGGCGGGGGGAACATTCAGTACTTC.

This sequence joins TRBV28 and TRBJ2-2, with 7 bases lining up with TRBD2. CDR3 size: 14 residues. Per the germline V gene, CDR1 is MDHEN and CDR2 is SYDVKM. V shed 6 bases, J shed 6 bases, and the junction held 7 bases outside the gene matches. The chain's CDR3 is CASRGREWPGELFF. The CDR3, as DNA: TGTGCCAGCAGAGGGCGGGAGTGGCCCGGGGAGCTGTTTTTT.

The chain has TRBV7-2 and TRBJ2-5; 11 bases agree with TRBD1. V gave up 5 bases and J gave up 4 bases; unmatched junction bases: 15. The CDR3 runs to 18 residues. Germline-derived CDR1 and CDR2 are SGHTA and FQGNSA. The CDR3 sequence: CASSPPKSGTGGRETQYF. The CDR3 bases are TGTGCCAGCAGCCCCCCGAAGTCCGGGACAGGGGGGAGAGAGACCCAGTACTTC.

There are a few counts of this clone. This chain joins TRBV18 and TRBJ1-2; 7 bases are a match to TRBD1. The CDR3 contains 15 residues. Germline CDR1 and CDR2: KGHSH and LQKENI. V lost 5 bases, J lost 8 bases, and 14 bases stayed unmatched. The CDR3, as DNA: TGTGCCAGCTCATCCTCGTCCCCAGGGGGTAAAGGCTACACCTTC. Amino acids: CASSSSSPGGKGYTF.

The V and J genes are TRBV4-1 and TRBJ2-1; 10 positions agree with TRBD1. The CDR3 runs 17 residues. The germline CDR1 and CDR2 sequences are MGHRA and YSYEKL. V shed 1 base and J 4 bases; nucleotides not matched to a gene: 7. The CDR3 coding sequence is TGCGCCAGCAGCCAAGCCAGGGACAGGGGTTCATACAATGAGCAGTTCTTC. This codes for CASSQARDRGSYNEQFF.